There are a few counts of the clone carrying this T cell receptor (beta chain). Its antigen remains unknown. Per germline, CDR1 ENHRY and CDR2 SYGVKD. The CDR3 is 15 amino acids. V gave up 0 bases and J gave up 10 bases; unmatched junction bases: 5. This entry belongs to a study of beta chain features in type 1 diabetes. The study, taken as a whole, reports: A pattern of fewer insertions and more deletions at VDJ junctions was seen in type 1 diabetes patients. Among patients, naive, central memory and Treg TCRB repertoires appeared more similar than among healthy donors. Sequencing used cDNA, and cells with high TCR expression could therefore be over-represented. TCRB CDR3s were moderately but significantly shorter in Type 1 diabetes patients in all four CD4+ subsets.

Expressed TCRB transcripts got sequenced, as all isolated RNA was reverse transcribed. Produced via immunoSEQ multiplex PCR; TCRdb's table is partial and in-frame only. The sample holds 60,000 to 75,000 clones; 49% are singletons and the top ten take roughly 0.7%. This TCR derives from a man younger than 40 with type 1 diabetes. Sequences were obtained from central memory CD4+ T cells from blood. The gene calls are TRBV10-3 and TRBJ1-6; 8 bases fit TRBD1. This CDR3 reads CAISESTGGVSPLHF. CDR3 DNA sequence: TGTGCCATCAGTGAGTCTACAGGGGGAGTCTCACCCCTCCACTTT.